The entry below describes one T cell receptor (beta chain). Reverse transcription of about 0.45 to 1 ug RNA was carried out with random hexamers. TCRdb reprocessed the immunoSEQ multiplex PCR reads with MiXCR, giving one entry per CDR3 protein. This table holds approximately 150,000 distinct CDR3 sequences, approximately 93% found once. This CDR3 is built from 16 residues. Germline V gene lookup returns CDR1 LGHDT and CDR2 YNNKEL (reference sequence). Trimming removed 1 base from V and 1 base from J, with 13 bases in between. The sample comes from a study of CD8 T cells in Susac syndrome. The multiple sclerosis control cohort comprised treatment-naive individuals presenting with stable or active relapsing-remitting disease.

The clonotype was recovered from a human donor with multiple sclerosis. This rearrangement joins TRBV3-1 to TRBJ1-1; tentative D call: TRBD1 (5 bases). The sequencing sample was made of CD4+ T cells from PBMCs. CDR3 loop: CASSQGGGTANTEAFF. The CDR3 nucleotides are TGTGCCAGCAGCCAAGGAGGTGGGACGGCGAACACTGAAGCTTTCTTT.